The sequence of this T cell receptor (beta chain) was determined in a study of shared clonotypes between healthy human individuals. Both subsets, CD45RA+ naive and CD45RA-negative memory, were split from the CD4+ cells. Clones were read by immunoSEQ multiplex PCR, and TCRdb kept only the in-frame ones, dropping some. The table has about 2.4 million clones, over 85% seen once. Looked up from germline, CDR1 is SGDLS and CDR2 is YYNGEE. The CDR3 is 14 amino acids. With V trimmed by 0 bases and J by 7 bases, 6 bases remained unmatched. The TCR comes from a young man in good health. Some clones in this sample may be carry-over from other donors' samples. V is TRBV9 and J is TRBJ1-2, with 7 bases fitting TRBD1. Sample: naive CD4+ T cells from PBMCs. Subset here: CD45RA+ positively selected. The CDR3: CASSVETGFSGYTF. In DNA, the CDR3 is TGTGCCAGCAGCGTAGAGACAGGGTTTAGTGGCTACACCTTC.